Listed below are T cell receptor beta chains from one sample, sequenced in a study of T cells in Graves' hyperthyroidism and ophthalmopathy. TCRdb re-analysed the multiplex PCR reads in MiXCR, keeping a single row per CDR3 protein. The sample records hundreds of thousands of distinct CDR3 sequences, around 15% being singletons. Sequenced sample: blood. These receptors all stem from a woman aged 40 to 49 with Graves' ophthalmopathy. Both conserved end residues are part of each CDR3. The order of the fields is CDR3 length, V gene, clone size, J gene, D gene, CDR3 DNA, CDR3 protein. A D gene is named only where the DNA matches it firmly. The size of a clone is reported for some rows only, either as once, few or many, or as a class for expanded clones.

16	TRBV29-1	many	TRBJ2-2	TRBD1	TGCAGCGGAAGGGAGGACAGGGAGGCACGCACCGGGGAGCTGTTTTTT	CSGREDREARTGELFF
17	TRBV20-1	many	TRBJ2-1	TRBD2	TGCAGTGCTAGTGACCCATTAAGACTAGCGGGATACAATGAGCAGTTCTTC	CSASDPLRLAGYNEQFF
15	TRBV7-8	many	TRBJ2-1	TRBD1	TGTGCCAGCAGTCGTACTAAAGACAGGGAAAATGAGCAGTTCTTC	CASSRTKDRENEQFF
13	TRBV12-3/TRBV12-4	many	TRBJ1-5	TRBD1	TGTGCCAGCAGCCATGGACAGGACCAGCCCCAGCATTTT	CASSHGQDQPQHF
16	TRBV11-2	many	TRBJ2-1	.	TGTGCCAGCAGCTTAGGGGCAGGGAGCTCCTACAATGAGCAGTTCTTC	CASSLGAGSSYNEQFF
15	TRBV2	many	TRBJ1-5	.	TGTGCCAGCACTAGAGGGCGAGAGGGCAATCAGCCCCAGCATTTT	CASTRGREGNQPQHF
16	TRBV12-3/TRBV12-4	many	TRBJ1-1	TRBD1	TGTGCCAGCAGTTTAGCGGGACAGGGGCCCTACACTGAAGCTTTCTTT	CASSLAGQGPYTEAFF
16	TRBV5-4	.	TRBJ1-2	.	TGTGCCAGCAGCCGGACCTTTAATTCCCCAAACTATGGCTACACCTTC	CASSRTFNSPNYGYTF
17	TRBV7-6	few	TRBJ1-2	.	TGTGCCAGCAGCTTACGTACTGGGACGGATGGATCTTATGGCTACACCTTC	CASSLRTGTDGSYGYTF
13	TRBV20-1	few	TRBJ2-7	TRBD2	TGCAGTGCTAGTAGTAGCGGGAGTTACGAGCAGTACTTC	CSASSSGSYEQYF
14	TRBV7-9	.	TRBJ2-7	TRBD2	TGTGCCAGCACCCCGACTAGCGGCGCCTACGAGCAGTACTTC	CASTPTSGAYEQYF
17	TRBV4-1	.	TRBJ1-4	TRBD1	TGCGCCAGCAGCCAAGAGGGGGTAACAGGGGTTGGGGAAAAACTGTTTTTT	CASSQEGVTGVGEKLFF
15	TRBV28	.	TRBJ1-4	TRBD1	TGTGCCAGCAGTTTAATGGCAGGGGGTAATGAAAAACTGTTTTTT	CASSLMAGGNEKLFF
13	TRBV18	once	TRBJ1-6	.	TGTGCCAGCTCACCAGTCAGAGATTCACCCCTCCACTTT	CASSPVRDSPLHF
15	TRBV12-3/TRBV12-4	many	TRBJ1-5	.	TGTGCCAGCAGCCCGGGACGGGGAAGAAATCAGCCCCAGCATTTT	CASSPGRGRNQPQHF
13	TRBV5-5	.	TRBJ1-4	TRBD1	TGTGCCAGCAGCCCGACAGGGTCGGAAAAACTGTTTTTT	CASSPTGSEKLFF
15	TRBV20-1	few	TRBJ2-7	.	TGCAGTGCTAGAGCCCCCCTAGAGTGGGCCTACGAGCAGTACTTC	CSARAPLEWAYEQYF
11	TRBV20-1	many	TRBJ2-7	.	TGCAGTGCCAGTCAGGGTGGCGAGCAGTACTTC	CSASQGGEQYF
14	TRBV24-1	many	TRBJ2-1	.	TGTGCCACCAGATCCGGGACACACGAGGATGAGCAGTTCTTC	CATRSGTHEDEQFF
16	TRBV11-2	.	TRBJ2-7	.	TGTGCCAGCAGCTCACCAGGGGTAGCGGTCTCCTACGAGCAGTACTTC	CASSSPGVAVSYEQYF
15	TRBV7-9	many	TRBJ2-1	TRBD1	TGTGCCAGCAGCCGGACCGGGACAGGGTTAGATGAGCAGTTCTTC	CASSRTGTGLDEQFF
13	TRBV7-9	many	TRBJ2-1	.	TGTGCCAGCAGCTACGATCTAAGCCCTGAGCAGTTCTTC	CASSYDLSPEQFF
12	TRBV27	many	TRBJ2-1	.	TGTGCCAGCAGTAGACGGGGCAATGAGCAGTTCTTC	CASSRRGNEQFF
12	TRBV7-9	many	TRBJ1-2	.	TGTGCCAGCTCCGGGGGGGAGAGCGGCTACACCTTC	CASSGGESGYTF
17	TRBV3-1	many	TRBJ2-1	.	TGTGCCAGCAGCCAAGAGATGGACACCCTCTTCGTATATGAGCAGTTCTTC	CASSQEMDTLFVYEQFF
11	TRBV30	.	TRBJ2-7	.	TGTGCCTGGAGTCTCGTTAACGAGCAGTACTTC	CAWSLVNEQYF
16	TRBV5-8	once	TRBJ1-6	.	TGTGCCAGCAGCTTGGTACTGGGACCGGGAAATTCACCCCTCCACTTT	CASSLVLGPGNSPLHF
12	TRBV7-9	.	TRBJ1-1	.	TGTGCCAGTTTAGGGGATTTGACTGAAGCTTTCTTT	CASLGDLTEAFF
14	TRBV12-3/TRBV12-4	.	TRBJ1-3	.	TGTGCCAGCAGTTTAGGAATCTCTGGAAACACCATATATTTT	CASSLGISGNTIYF
15	TRBV4-1	.	TRBJ2-7	.	TGCGCCAGCAGTCCTGGACCCCCGTCAGGGTACGAGCAGTACTTC	CASSPGPPSGYEQYF
14	TRBV7-9	many	TRBJ2-7	TRBD1	TGTGCCAGCAGCTCCAGACAGGGCACCTACGAGCAGTACTTC	CASSSRQGTYEQYF
18	TRBV12-3/TRBV12-4	many	TRBJ2-7	TRBD2	TGTGCCAGCAGTTTAGGGTTTCTGGGGAGCGGGAATTCCTACGAGCAGTACTTC	CASSLGFLGSGNSYEQYF
15	TRBV11-1	.	TRBJ2-1	TRBD1	TGTGCCAGCAGCTTCGGTTGGACAGGGGTAGGTGAGCAGTTCTTC	CASSFGWTGVGEQFF
14	TRBV20-1	many	TRBJ2-7	TRBD1	TGCAGTGCTAGTCATCGACAGGGGGCATACGAGCAGTACTTC	CSASHRQGAYEQYF
12	TRBV6-1	many	TRBJ1-2	.	TGTGCCAGCAGTGAAGTGACGGGGGGCTACACCTTC	CASSEVTGGYTF
15	TRBV20-1	many	TRBJ2-3	TRBD1	TGCAGTGCTAGAGAAGACAGGGGGCTAACAGATACGCAGTATTTT	CSAREDRGLTDTQYF